This T cell receptor (beta chain) is from a study of T cells after yellow fever vaccination. Worth noting for this clonotype: The antigen remains unidentified.

The 5'RACE template-switching step produced TCR cDNA and added a universal primer site and UMIs. One entry per CDR3 protein results from TCRdb running MiXCR on the 5' RACE reads. The sample carries under 350,000 distinct CDR3 sequences, approximately 4% recorded once. Study results and caveats: Subsequent booster samples again held most clones from primary vaccination (96% CD4, 85% to 90% CD8).

In germline, CDR1 is DFQATT, CDR2 SNEGSKA (reference sequence). CDR3 length: 12 residues. Trimming cost V 4 bases and J 7 bases; bases outside gene matches: 3. The TCR sequence derives from a man younger than 35 who received the YFV17D yellow fever vaccine. This rearrangement joins TRBV20-1 to TRBJ2-5; 10 positions agree with TRBD1. The sequenced sample was PBMCs, obtained 5 days after the yellow fever booster vaccination. The CDR3, as DNA: TGCAGTGCTACGACAGGGGGCTCGACCCAGTACTTC. It yields the protein CSATTGGSTQYF.